The 15 T cell receptor beta chains listed next were all sequenced from one sample in a study of beta chain features in type 1 diabetes. Expressed TCRB transcripts were sequenced because the entire RNA isolate underwent reverse transcription. TCRdb keeps only in-frame clones here, not all; method: immunoSEQ multiplex PCR. This sample has 150,000 to 200,000 clones, with 6% to 9% found just once. Study-level results: In all four CD4+ subsets, TCRB CDR3 length was significantly, moderately reduced in type 1 diabetes.

The antigens for these receptors are not known. Sequencing was performed on central memory CD4+ T cells from blood. The receptors originated from a man between 18 and 35 years old with type 1 diabetes.

The gene calls are TRBV19 and TRBJ1-5; D ambiguous. Germline V CDR1 and CDR2: LNHDA, SQIVND (reference sequence). The CDR3 length is 15 residues. The V end was cut by 3 bases, the J end by 2 bases, with 11 bases between. The CDR3 nucleotides read TGTGCCAGTAGTATTCACGGTTCCGGCAATCAGCCCCAGCATTTT. Protein sequence: CASSIHGSGNQPQHF.

V gene TRBV29-1 combines with J gene TRBJ1-2; D is undetermined. CDR3 length: 13 residues. Germline lookup yields CDR1 SQVTM and CDR2 ANQGSEA. V lost 4 bases, J lost 8 bases, and 17 bases lay in between. This CDR3 is CSVVVGRTDGYTF. CDR3 nucleotides: TGCAGCGTTGTAGTAGGGAGAACAGACGGCTACACCTTC.

J is TRBJ2-5 and V is TRBV4-3, with 9 bases lining up with TRBD2. This CDR3 spans 15 amino acids. The trim removed 4 bases at V and 5 bases at J, leaving 8 bases unmatched. Germline CDR1 and CDR2: LGHNA and YSLEER. This chain's CDR3 is CASSLQVAGVETQYF. The CDR3 DNA reads TGCGCCAGCAGCCTCCAAGTAGCGGGGGTTGAGACCCAGTACTTC.

This clone came up a few times. The chain couples TRBV19 to TRBJ1-5; 9 bases match TRBD1. V was clipped by 5 bases and J by 0 bases; unmatched bases: 5. The CDR3 extends over 16 amino acids. The germline gives CDR1 LNHDA, CDR2 SQIVND (reference sequence). The CDR3 nucleotides read TGTGCCAGTAGTTCTTTGACAGGGGGTAGCAATCAGCCCCAGCATTTT. As protein: CASSSLTGGSNQPQHF.

The chain links TRBV28 to TRBJ2-1; TRBD2 matches at 8 bases. Trimming removed 5 bases from V and 9 bases from J; junction bases left unmatched: 15. In germline, CDR1 is MDHEN, CDR2 SYDVKM. CDR3 length: 16 amino acids. The CDR3: CASSPAGARSGVEQFF. The CDR3 DNA follows: TGTGCCAGCAGTCCAGCGGGAGCACGGTCCGGCGTTGAGCAGTTCTTC. The full variable domain, with the rest looked up from reference TRBV28 and TRBJ2-1, is DVKVTQSSRYLVKRTGEKVFLECVQDMDHENMFWYRQDPGLGLRLIYFSYDVKMKEKGDIPEGYSVSREKKERFSLILESASTNQTSMYLCASSPAGARSGVEQFFGPGTRLTVL.

This clone was picked up a small number of times. The CDR3 is CASSLSRTRAWSLQYF. CDR3 DNA: TGTGCCAGCAGTTTATCTCGGACACGGGCTTGGTCCCTCCAGTACTTC. The V call is TRBV27, the J call TRBJ2-5, with a possible D match to TRBD1 (5 bases). V lost 0 bases and J lost 10, with 21 bases in between. Germline V lookup: CDR1 MNHEY, CDR2 SMNVEV (reference sequence). This CDR3 spans 16 amino acids.

This clone came up a few times. The genes are TRBV4-3 and TRBJ1-2, with 7 bases matching TRBD1. Germline values: CDR1 LGHNA, CDR2 YSLEER. CDR3 length: 15 residues. Trimming cost V 4 bases and J 6 bases; bases outside gene matches: 11. Here the CDR3 DNA reads TGCGCCAGCAGCCCTGGGGACAGCCTAGTGAATGGCTACACCTTC. This sequence encodes CASSPGDSLVNGYTF.

This clone was observed a handful of times. The chain employs TRBV5-4 and TRBJ2-2, with D possibly matching TRBD1 (6 bases). The germline V gene encodes CDR1 SGHNT and CDR2 YYREEE (reference sequence). This CDR3 has 16 residues. The V end was cut by 4 bases, the J end by 1 base, with 14 bases between. For the CDR3, the DNA is TGTGCCAGCAGCCCGCGGACAGCTCGGAACACCGGGGAGCTGTTTTTT. This gives the protein CASSPRTARNTGELFF.

The V and J genes are TRBV7-9 and TRBJ2-5, with 7 bases aligning to TRBD1. With 7 bases clipped from V and 5 bases from J, the junction kept 7 bases outside the gene matches. CDR3 length: 13 amino acids. The germline V gene encodes CDR1 SEHNR and CDR2 FQNEAQ (reference sequence). CDR3 bases: TGTGCCAGCACCCGGACAGGCTTGGAGACCCAGTACTTC. Protein product: CASTRTGLETQYF.

This clone was seen at least ten times. The genes are TRBV2 and TRBJ2-5, with 8 positions matching TRBD2. The CDR3 contains 14 residues. V lost 6 bases, J lost 12 bases, and 15 bases stayed unmatched. Germline V gives CDR1 SNHLY, CDR2 FYNNEI. The CDR3 region has the DNA TGTGCCAGCAGCGGTCCCGGGACTAGTTCGGTAGAGTACTTC. Amino acids: CASSGPGTSSVEYF.

The chain couples TRBV28 to TRBJ1-2; possible D gene TRBD1, 5 bases. V dropped 9 bases and J dropped 4 bases, with 18 bases sitting between them. The CDR3 has 14 residues. Germline lookup yields CDR1 MDHEN and CDR2 SYDVKM. CDR3 loop: CASNGDSYSYGYTF. CDR3 DNA: TGTGCCAGTAATGGAGACAGCTACTCCTATGGCTACACCTTC.

This clone was seen many times. The genes are TRBV18 and TRBJ1-5; D not certain. The CDR3 is 13 amino acids. Per the germline V gene, CDR1 is KGHSH and CDR2 is LQKENI. Trimming pared 7 bases from V and 10 bases from J, leaving 17 bases between. The CDR3 nucleotides read TGTGCCAGCTGCCGGGCTCTCGGGGAACCCCAGCATTTT. Amino acid sequence: CASCRALGEPQHF.

This clone turned up a few times. J is TRBJ1-2 and V is TRBV30; 7 nucleotides agree with TRBD1. The CDR3 runs 15 residues. V lost 5 bases and J lost 5; bases outside the gene matches: 14. Germline-derived CDR1 and CDR2 are GTSNPN and SVGIG (reference sequence). The CDR3 nucleotides are TGTGCCTGGGAGGTACAGGGGAAGGGGTATTATGGCTACACCTTC. This gives the protein CAWEVQGKGYYGYTF. The full variable domain, rest sourced from reference TRBV30 and TRBJ1-2, is SQTIHQWPATLVQPVGSPLSLECTVEGTSNPNLYWYRQAAGRGLQLLFYSVGIGQISSEVPQNLSASRPQDRQFILSSKKLLLSDSGFYLCAWEVQGKGYYGYTFGSGTRLTVV.

This clone was detected only a few times. The chain uses TRBV2 and TRBJ2-1, with 7 bases identical to TRBD1. Germline CDR1 is SNHLY and CDR2 is FYNNEI. With 2 bases clipped from V and 7 bases from J, the junction kept 5 bases outside the gene matches. CDR3 length: 14 amino acids. The chain's CDR3 is CASSERDSRNEQFF. CDR3 coding DNA: TGTGCCAGCAGTGAACGGGACAGTCGGAATGAGCAGTTCTTC.

Many counts were recorded for this clone. CDR3 sequence: CASSQRDRDSAYEQYF. The CDR3 DNA sequence: TGTGCCAGCAGCCAACGAGACCGGGACTCTGCCTACGAGCAGTACTTC. The genes are TRBV4-2 and TRBJ2-7; a weak D match, TRBD2 (6 bases). This CDR3 is 16 amino acids long. Trimming left V 2 bases short and J 2 bases short, with 16 bases between. Germline assignment: CDR1 LGHNA and CDR2 YNFKEQ.